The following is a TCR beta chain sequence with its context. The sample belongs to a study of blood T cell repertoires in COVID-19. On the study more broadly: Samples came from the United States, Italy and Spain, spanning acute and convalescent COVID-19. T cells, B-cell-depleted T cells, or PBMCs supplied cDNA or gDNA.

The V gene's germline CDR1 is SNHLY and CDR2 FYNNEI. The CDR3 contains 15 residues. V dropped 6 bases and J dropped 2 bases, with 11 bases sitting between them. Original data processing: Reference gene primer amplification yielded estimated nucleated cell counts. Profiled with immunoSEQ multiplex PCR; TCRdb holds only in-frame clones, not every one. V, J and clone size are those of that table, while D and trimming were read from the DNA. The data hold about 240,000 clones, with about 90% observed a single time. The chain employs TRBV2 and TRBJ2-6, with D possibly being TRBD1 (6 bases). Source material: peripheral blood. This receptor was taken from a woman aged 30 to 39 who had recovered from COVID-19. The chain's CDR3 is CASSPRDTGANVLTF. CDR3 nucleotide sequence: TGTGCCAGCAGCCCCCGGGACACTGGGGCCAACGTCCTGACTTTC.